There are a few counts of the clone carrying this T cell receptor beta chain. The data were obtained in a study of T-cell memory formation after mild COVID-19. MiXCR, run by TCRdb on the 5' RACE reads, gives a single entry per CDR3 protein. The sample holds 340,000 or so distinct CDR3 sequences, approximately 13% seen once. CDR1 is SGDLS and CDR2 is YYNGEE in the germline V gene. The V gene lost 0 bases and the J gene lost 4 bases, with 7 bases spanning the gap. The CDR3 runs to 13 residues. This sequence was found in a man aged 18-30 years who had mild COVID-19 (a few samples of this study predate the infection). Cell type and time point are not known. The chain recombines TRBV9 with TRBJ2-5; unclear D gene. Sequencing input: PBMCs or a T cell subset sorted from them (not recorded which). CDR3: CASSVEIGETQYF. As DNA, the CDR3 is TGTGCCAGCAGCGTAGAAATAGGAGAGACCCAGTACTTC.